The 22 T cell receptor beta chains presented below share a single source sample, sequenced in a study of blood T cell repertoires in COVID-19. Assay used: immunoSEQ multiplex PCR; TCRdb lists only in-frame clones, some missing. The table shows about 150,000 clones, with around 84% occurring only once. Sequences were obtained from peripheral blood. These receptors came from a woman older than 75 with COVID-19, enrolled during active disease.

The chain uses TRBV18 and TRBJ2-7; 10 bases agree with TRBD2. With 3 bases clipped from V and 1 base from J, the junction kept 9 bases outside the gene matches. Germline-derived CDR1 and CDR2 are KGHSH and LQKENI. This CDR3 comprises 17 residues. CDR3 protein: CASSPLPSGGPSYEQYF. CDR3 in DNA: TGTGCCAGCTCACCCCTTCCTAGCGGGGGACCTTCCTACGAGCAGTACTTC.

The chain is built from TRBV5-5 and TRBJ2-1; D is possibly TRBD2 (7 bases). Trimming left V 4 bases short and J 0 bases short, with 17 bases between. The CDR3 spans 17 residues. Germline V gene sequence: CDR1 SGHKS, CDR2 YYEKEE (reference sequence). Here the CDR3 reads CASSLGEGGSSYNEQFF. In nucleotides, the CDR3 is TGTGCCAGCAGCCTCGGTGAGGGGGGGAGCTCCTACAATGAGCAGTTCTTC.

This rearrangement joins TRBV19 to TRBJ2-5; the match to TRBD2 covers 10 bases. In germline, CDR1 is LNHDA, CDR2 SQIVND (reference sequence). Trimming at V came to 4 bases and at J to 5 bases, leaving 7 bases not matched to a gene. This CDR3 has 15 amino acids. For the CDR3, the DNA is TGTGCCAGTAGTACTTCAGCGGGAGGGGGGGAGACCCAGTACTTC. It is translated as CASSTSAGGGETQYF.

The J gene is TRBJ1-6, the V gene TRBV28; D is unclear. V was trimmed by 10 bases and J by 4 bases, leaving 11 bases between them. Looked up from germline, CDR1 is MDHEN and CDR2 is SYDVKM. The CDR3 has 13 amino acids. The CDR3 here is CATRTVYNSPLHF. The DNA of the CDR3 is TGTGCCACCAGGACTGTGTATAATTCACCCCTCCACTTT.

This chain joins TRBV28 and TRBJ2-7; 7 bases fit TRBD2. The CDR3 is made up of 12 amino acids. CDR1 and CDR2 from the germline V gene are MDHEN and SYDVKM. J was trimmed by 13 bases and V by 5 bases; bases with no gene match: 11. This CDR3 is CASSQISGPGYF. CDR3 in DNA: TGTGCCAGCAGTCAGATTAGCGGGCCCGGTTACTTC.

The chain joins TRBV12-3 or TRBV12-4 to TRBJ1-2, with D possibly being TRBD1 (6 bases). V lost 1 base, J lost 8 bases, and 11 bases lay in between. The CDR3 is 13 residues long. The CDR3 nucleotides read TGTGCCAGCAGTTTAGACAGGGCCAAGGGCTACACCTTC. Its translation is CASSLDRAKGYTF.

The gene calls are TRBV11-3 and TRBJ2-1, with TRBD2 identical over 12 bases. Trimming took 2 bases from V and 7 from J; bases not matched to a gene: 3. Germline CDR1 and CDR2: SGHNT and YENEEA. There are 15 residues in the CDR3. The CDR3 reads CASSLSGTSGNEQFF. The CDR3 DNA reads as TGTGCCAGCAGCTTAAGCGGGACTAGCGGGAATGAGCAGTTCTTC.

As concerns this clone: The germline gene is not matched at one end of the junction; a read error may be the cause. This sequence joins TRBV6-1 and TRBJ1-2; no clear D gene. The germline V gene has CDR1 MNHNS and CDR2 SASEGT. CDR3 length: 13 amino acids. The CDR3 protein is CASNEAGVYGYTF. CDR3 in DNA: TGTGCCAGCAATGAAGCGGGCGTCTATGGCTACACCTTC.

The rearrangement links TRBV7-2 to TRBJ2-3, with TRBD1 matching 8 bases. Trimming at V came to 5 bases and at J to 0 bases, leaving 4 bases not matched to a gene. Germline-derived CDR1 and CDR2 are SGHTA and FQGNSA. This CDR3 has 15 residues. The chain's CDR3 is CASSGRDRSTDTQYF. DNA for the CDR3: TGTGCCAGCAGCGGCCGGGACAGGAGCACAGATACGCAGTATTTT. The complete variable domain, with remaining parts taken from reference TRBV7-2 and TRBJ2-3, reads GAGVSQSPSNKVTEKGKDVELRCDPISGHTALYWYRQSLGQGLEFLIYFQGNSAPDKSGLPSDRFSAERTGGSVSTLTIQRTQQEDSAVYLCASSGRDRSTDTQYFGPGTRLTVL.

This clone was seen a single time. The chain is built from TRBV6-8 and TRBJ1-4; D is undetermined. The CDR3 contains 17 residues. Germline CDR1 reads MNHGY; CDR2 reads SAAAGT. Trimming left V 2 bases short and J 7 bases short, with 20 bases between. CDR3: CASSYRVPEPRAEKLFF. The CDR3 coding sequence is TGTGCCAGCAGTTACAGGGTCCCGGAGCCGCGGGCTGAAAAACTGTTTTTT.

J is TRBJ2-1 and V is TRBV2; 12 bases are a match to TRBD2. The CDR3 is 14 residues long. Germline CDR1 SNHLY, CDR2 FYNNEI. The V gene end was trimmed by 6 bases and the J gene end by 5 bases; junction bases not matched to a gene: 2. The CDR3, as DNA: TGTGCCAGCAGACGGACTAGCGGGAACAATGAGCAGTTCTTC. Translation: CASRRTSGNNEQFF.

V usage is TRBV7-2 and J usage is TRBJ2-3, with D perhaps matching TRBD2 (6 bases). Trimming took off 5 bases at V and 5 bases at J, with 17 bases between the two ends. Germline-derived CDR1 and CDR2 are SGHTA and FQGNSA. This CDR3 has 15 residues. For the CDR3, the DNA is TGTGCCAGCAGCGCGGGACCCAGGCAAGGAGATACGCAGTATTTT. Its translation is CASSAGPRQGDTQYF.

V and J are TRBV15 and TRBJ2-4; weak D call: TRBD2 (5 bases). The CDR3 has 15 residues. Trimming removed 0 bases at V and 8 bases at J, with 14 bases between. Germline lookup yields CDR1 LNHNV and CDR2 YYDKDF (reference sequence). The DNA of the CDR3 is TGTGCCACCAGCAGAGATCAGGCCTACGGGGACATTCAGTACTTC. It is translated as CATSRDQAYGDIQYF.

J is TRBJ1-2 and V is TRBV28, with a possible D match to TRBD1 (6 bases). Germline-derived CDR1 and CDR2 are MDHEN and SYDVKM. The CDR3 extends over 16 amino acids. Trimming removed 4 bases at V and 3 bases at J, with 18 bases between. For the CDR3, the DNA is TGTGCCAGCAGTTCGATTACCGGGACATACCACTATGGCTACACCTTC. This sequence encodes CASSSITGTYHYGYTF.

This rearrangement joins TRBV6-2 or TRBV6-3 to TRBJ1-1; 10 nucleotides agree with TRBD1. Germline V CDR1 and CDR2: MNHEY, SVGEGT. The CDR3 is 15 amino acids. The junction had 7 bases not matched to a gene; V was cut back by 4 bases and J by 5 bases. The CDR3: CASSWRQGAGTEAFF. Here the CDR3 DNA reads TGTGCCAGCAGTTGGAGACAGGGGGCGGGAACTGAAGCTTTCTTT.

This clone was detected once. CDR3 DNA sequence: TGCGCCAGCAGTCCGACTAGTCGCCAAGAGACCCAGTACTTC. It encodes CASSPTSRQETQYF. This chain links TRBV10-2 with TRBJ2-5, with D possibly being TRBD2 (6 bases). Germline V gives CDR1 WSHSY, CDR2 SAAADI. Trimming took 5 bases from V and 1 from J, leaving 11 bases between them. This CDR3 contains 14 residues.

V gene TRBV19 combines with J gene TRBJ2-1, with 15 nucleotides matching TRBD2. The CDR3 has 15 residues. J gave up 9 bases and V 5 bases, and 5 bases lay outside the gene matches. Germline-derived CDR1 and CDR2 are LNHDA and SQIVND (reference sequence). As DNA, the CDR3 is TGTGCCAGTAGTTTTCGGACTAGCGGGGGGGTTGAGCAGTTCTTC. Its translation: CASSFRTSGGVEQFF.

This chain uses TRBV9 with TRBJ2-3; 10 bases map to TRBD2. V trimming: 4 bases; J trimming: 4 bases; junction bases outside the gene matches: 9. Germline loops: CDR1 SGDLS, CDR2 YYNGEE. The CDR3 covers 16 residues. The chain's CDR3 is CASSSKAGGAADTQYF. In DNA form, the CDR3 reads TGTGCCAGCAGCTCGAAAGCGGGAGGGGCGGCAGATACGCAGTATTTT.

The chain joins TRBV2 to TRBJ2-7, with unresolved D. Deletions cut 6 bases from V and 2 bases from J, with 8 bases between. The CDR3 loop spans 12 amino acids. Germline CDR1 SNHLY, CDR2 FYNNEI. The CDR3 DNA sequence: TGTGCCAGCAGGGATAGCCCCTACGAGCAGTACTTC. Protein sequence: CASRDSPYEQYF.

The chain couples TRBV28 to TRBJ1-3; TRBD1 aligns across 8 bases. The length of the CDR3 is 16 residues. Losses at the gene ends were 5 bases for V and 4 bases for J; bases not matched to a gene: 10. Per the germline V gene, CDR1 is MDHEN and CDR2 is SYDVKM. The DNA of the CDR3 is TGTGCCAGCAGTCGTACAGCCAGGGGGCTCGGAAACACCATATATTTT. It yields the protein CASSRTARGLGNTIYF.

V and J are TRBV3-1 (or the pseudogene TRBV3-2) and TRBJ2-3, with 11 positions matching TRBD2. The J segment lost 0 bases and the V segment lost 3 bases, leaving 2 bases of the junction unmatched. Germline V gives CDR1 LGHDT, CDR2 YNNKEL (reference sequence). This CDR3 region has 16 residues. The CDR3 nucleotides read TGTGCCAGCAGCCAGAGACTAGCGGGAAGCACAGATACGCAGTATTTT. It encodes CASSQRLAGSTDTQYF.

J is TRBJ2-1 and V is TRBV19, with 7 bases matching TRBD1. V was pared by 5 bases and J by 15 bases, with 16 bases of the junction left unmatched. The CDR3 loop spans 14 amino acids. Germline CDR1 is LNHDA and CDR2 is SQIVND (reference sequence). The CDR3 DNA sequence: TGTGCCAGTAGTGTGGACGCCCTGACAGGGTCTCCGTTCTTC. It yields the protein CASSVDALTGSPFF. The full variable domain, in which reference TRBV19 and TRBJ2-1 provide the parts outside the CDR3, is DGGITQSPKYLFRKEGQNVTLSCEQNLNHDAMYWYRQDPGQGLRLIYYSQIVNDFQKGDIAEGYSVSREKKESFPLTVTSAQKNPTAFYLCASSVDALTGSPFFGPGTRLTVL.